Each of the 26 T cell receptor beta chains below was sequenced from the same sample in a study of CD8+ T cells in alopecia areata. Sequencing templates came from extracted RNA that was reverse transcribed into cDNA. The repertoire was sequenced with immunoSEQ multiplex PCR; TCRdb's copy has only in-frame clones and lacks some. The sample has about 130,000 clones; about 49% are singletons. The specimen was CD8+ T cells sorted from blood, collected at week 0. These receptors all stem from a human donor with alopecia areata.

This clone was seen more than once but under ten times. This chain joins TRBV5-6 and TRBJ2-1, with a weak D call TRBD1 (5 bases). Per the germline V gene, CDR1 is SGHDT and CDR2 is YYEEEE. CDR3 size: 14 residues. V shed 0 bases and J shed 7 bases, with 11 bases lying between them. CDR3 sequence reads: CASSLGNHRNEQFF. CDR3 coding DNA: TGTGCCAGCAGCTTGGGTAATCACAGGAATGAGCAGTTCTTC.

For this clone: Additional DNA sequences in this sample encode the identical CDR3. The chain carries TRBV7-2 and TRBJ2-7, with a weak D call TRBD1 (5 bases). This CDR3 has 15 amino acids. Looked up from germline, CDR1 is SGHTA and CDR2 is FQGNSA. Trimming took 1 base from V and 0 from J, leaving 10 bases between them. As DNA, the CDR3 is TGTGCCAGCAGCTTAGGGGCAGACAGCTCCTACGAGCAGTACTTC. Residues: CASSLGADSSYEQYF. Using reference TRBV7-2 and TRBJ2-7 for the parts outside the CDR3, the full variable domain is GAGVSQSPSNKVTEKGKDVELRCDPISGHTALYWYRQSLGQGLEFLIYFQGNSAPDKSGLPSDRFSAERTGGSVSTLTIQRTQQEDSAVYLCASSLGADSSYEQYFGPGTRLTVT.

The rearrangement uses TRBV5-1 and TRBJ1-2; D may be TRBD1 (6 bases). Germline V gene lookup returns CDR1 SGHRS and CDR2 YFSETQ. The CDR3 extends over 16 amino acids. V dropped 0 bases and J dropped 8 bases, with 20 bases sitting between them. The CDR3 loop reads CASSLAWSGRGGGYTF. The CDR3 region has the DNA TGCGCCAGCAGCTTGGCCTGGTCCGGCAGGGGAGGAGGCTACACCTTC.

The V and J genes are TRBV4-3 and TRBJ1-2; D gene uncertain. Between the trimmed V and J ends, which lost 0 bases and 6 bases, there was a span of 11 bases. The CDR3 has 14 amino acids. Germline-derived CDR1 and CDR2 are LGHNA and YSLEER. The CDR3 nucleotides read TGCGCCAGCAGCCAAGACAGTACTTACAATGGCTACACCTTC. This codes for CASSQDSTYNGYTF.

This clone was found a few times. This sequence joins TRBV6-6 and TRBJ2-1, with D possibly being TRBD2 (6 bases). Germline CDR1 reads MNHNY; CDR2 reads SVGAGI (reference sequence). The CDR3 length is 14 residues. Between the trimmed V and J ends, which lost 4 bases and 4 bases, there was a span of 11 bases. The CDR3 reads CASSSPAGYNEQFF. The CDR3, as DNA: TGTGCCAGCAGTTCCCCCGCGGGGTACAATGAGCAGTTCTTC.

This clone was observed a few times. The chain uses TRBV15 and TRBJ1-3; D is undetermined. The length of the CDR3 is 15 residues. CDR1 LNHNV and CDR2 YYDKDF come from the germline V gene (reference sequence). V was clipped by 0 bases and J by 4 bases, with 10 bases between them. The CDR3 sequence is CATSRDNAQGNTIYF. The CDR3 region has the DNA TGTGCCACCAGCAGAGATAACGCCCAGGGAAACACCATATATTTT. Full variable domain (rest looked up from reference TRBV15 and TRBJ1-3): DAMVIQNPRYQVTQFGKPVTLSCSQTLNHNVMYWYQQKSSQAPKLLFHYYDKDFNNEADTPDNFQSRRPNTSFCFLDIRSPGLGDTAMYLCATSRDNAQGNTIYFGEGSWLTVV.

The V call is TRBV15, the J call TRBJ2-7; tentatively, D is TRBD1 (5 bases). Deletions cut 1 base from V and 1 base from J, with 5 bases between. From germline, CDR1 is LNHNV and CDR2 YYDKDF (reference sequence). CDR3 length: 13 amino acids. Written as DNA, the CDR3 is TGTGCCACCAGCAGAGGGACATCCTACGAGCAGTACTTC. Residues: CATSRGTSYEQYF. Based on the CDR3 plus reference TRBV15 and TRBJ2-7, the full variable domain is DAMVIQNPRYQVTQFGKPVTLSCSQTLNHNVMYWYQQKSSQAPKLLFHYYDKDFNNEADTPDNFQSRRPNTSFCFLDIRSPGLGDTAMYLCATSRGTSYEQYFGPGTRLTVT.

The chain joins TRBV6-5 to TRBJ2-1, with D perhaps matching TRBD1 (5 bases). The CDR3 loop spans 12 amino acids. CDR1 is MNHEY and CDR2 is SVGAGI in the germline V gene. V was clipped by 8 bases and J by 5 bases, with 10 bases between them. Here the CDR3 reads CASAQGNNEQFF. DNA for the CDR3: TGTGCCAGCGCGCAGGGCAACAATGAGCAGTTCTTC.

The V call is TRBV4-3, the J call TRBJ2-7; D call uncertain. Trimming removed 4 bases from V and 3 bases from J, with 13 bases in between. This CDR3 is built from 14 residues. In germline, CDR1 is LGHNA, CDR2 YSLEER. The CDR3 spells CASSPRRAHYEQYF. In nucleotides, the CDR3 is TGCGCCAGCAGCCCCCGAAGGGCTCACTACGAGCAGTACTTC.

The gene calls are TRBV7-9 and TRBJ1-1; unclear D gene. Trimming took 5 bases from V and 5 from J, leaving 15 bases between them. The CDR3 spans 14 residues. The germline gives CDR1 SEHNR, CDR2 FQNEAQ (reference sequence). In DNA form, the CDR3 reads TGTGCCAGCAGCCTTGATTGGGCGGGGACTGAAGCTTTCTTT. This sequence encodes CASSLDWAGTEAFF.

The V gene is TRBV5-4, the J gene TRBJ2-7; D tentatively reads TRBD1 or TRBD2 (5 bases each). CDR3 size: 12 residues. Germline V lookup: CDR1 SGHNT, CDR2 YYREEE (reference sequence). The V end lost 9 bases, the J end lost 3 bases, and 13 bases lay between the germline ends. The CDR3 reads CATRDADYEQYF. In DNA form, the CDR3 reads TGTGCCACCCGGGACGCAGACTACGAGCAGTACTTC. Combining the CDR3 with reference TRBV5-4 and TRBJ2-7 gives the whole variable domain ETGVTQSPTHLIKTRGQQVTLRCSSQSGHNTVSWYQQALGQGPQFIFQYYREEENGRGNFPPRFSGLQFPNYSSELNVNALELDDSALYLCATRDADYEQYFGPGTRLTVT.

This clone was found a few times. The chain links TRBV10-3 to TRBJ2-7, with 8 bases that match TRBD1. Trimming at V came to 2 bases and at J to 2 bases, leaving 5 bases not matched to a gene. CDR3 length equals 15 residues. Germline CDR1 and CDR2: ENHRY and SYGVKD. The CDR3 sequence is CAISEGQGGPYEQYF. In nucleotides, the CDR3 is TGTGCCATCAGTGAGGGACAGGGTGGCCCCTACGAGCAGTACTTC.

The V gene is TRBV7-6, the J gene TRBJ2-7; D gene ambiguous. The CDR3 consists of 15 residues. V was cut by 2 bases and J by 0 bases, with 11 bases left in between. Germline CDR1 reads SGHVS; CDR2 reads FNYEAQ. The CDR3 loop is CASSLRQAGSYEQYF. The DNA of the CDR3 is TGTGCCAGCAGCTTACGCCAAGCCGGCTCCTACGAGCAGTACTTC. Full variable domain (outside the CDR3, taken from reference TRBV7-6 and TRBJ2-7): GAGVSQSPRYKVTKRGQDVALRCDPISGHVSLYWYRQALGQGPEFLTYFNYEAQQDKSGLPNDRFSAERPEGSISTLTIQRTEQRDSAMYRCASSLRQAGSYEQYFGPGTRLTVT.

This clone was recorded a few times. The chain combines TRBV4-2 with TRBJ1-1; 7 bases match TRBD1. The V gene's germline CDR1 is LGHNA and CDR2 YNFKEQ. The CDR3 sequence is 14 residues long. The V and J ends lost 4 bases and 4 bases, in that order; junction bases with no gene match: 6. CDR3: CASSRDSQGTEAFF. The CDR3 bases are TGTGCCAGCAGCCGGGACAGCCAAGGCACTGAAGCTTTCTTT.

The V gene is TRBV29-1, the J gene TRBJ2-3, with a possible D match to TRBD2 (5 bases). Germline loops: CDR1 SQVTM, CDR2 ANQGSEA. This CDR3 has 14 amino acids. The V end was cut by 4 bases, the J end by 6 bases, with 17 bases between. The CDR3 loop is CSVGAVGRRDTQYF. The CDR3 region has the DNA TGCAGCGTTGGGGCGGTAGGTAGGAGGGATACGCAGTATTTT.

This sequence joins TRBV18 and TRBJ2-7; 8 bases are shared with TRBD1. Germline V gene data show CDR1 as KGHSH and CDR2 as LQKENI. CDR3 size: 13 residues. After removal of 4 bases from V and 3 bases from J, the junction contained 2 bases not matched to a gene. CDR3 nucleotide sequence: TGTGCCAGCTCACTCGGGACAGGCTACGAGCAGTACTTC. Amino acids: CASSLGTGYEQYF.

V usage is TRBV7-9 and J usage is TRBJ1-2, with 7 bases fitting TRBD1. The CDR3 runs to 16 residues. V was clipped by 2 bases and J by 4 bases; unmatched bases: 10. The V gene's germline CDR1 is SEHNR and CDR2 FQNEAQ (reference sequence). CDR3 in amino acids: CASSLIRRGLSYGYTF. The CDR3 DNA reads as TGTGCCAGCAGCTTAATCCGAAGGGGGCTTAGCTATGGCTACACCTTC.

The chain combines TRBV27 with TRBJ1-6, with a weak D call TRBD1 (5 bases). Deletions cut 4 bases from V and 3 bases from J, with 10 bases between. The CDR3 has 15 residues. CDR1 MNHEY and CDR2 SMNVEV come from the germline V gene (reference sequence). The CDR3 reads CASSSDSFYNSPLHF. The CDR3 DNA reads as TGTGCCAGCAGTTCTGACAGCTTCTATAATTCACCCCTCCACTTT.

On this clone itself: Other DNA sequences in this sample translate to the same CDR3. The chain has TRBV27 and TRBJ1-5; D is unresolved. Germline values: CDR1 MNHEY, CDR2 SMNVEV (reference sequence). V lost 5 bases, J lost 0 bases, and 8 bases lay in between. The CDR3 spans 14 residues. CDR3 sequence (DNA): TGTGCCAGCAGTCCAGGATATAGCAATCAGCCCCAGCATTTT. Protein sequence: CASSPGYSNQPQHF.

This chain connects TRBV10-3 to TRBJ2-5; TRBD2 agrees at 7 bases. The germline gives CDR1 ENHRY, CDR2 SYGVKD. V shed 11 bases, J shed 13 bases, and the junction held 19 bases outside the gene matches. This CDR3 comprises 13 residues. CDR3 bases: TGTGCCGTCTCCGAGGGTGGAAGCGGGGCCAGGTACTTC. Translation: CAVSEGGSGARYF.

The V and J genes are TRBV11-1 and TRBJ2-3; 13 bases are a match to TRBD2. The ends lost 6 bases at V and 1 base at J; junction bases unmatched: 4. Germline V CDR1 and CDR2: SGHAT, FQDESV (reference sequence). CDR3 size: 16 residues. The CDR3 loop reads CASRRTSGGRTDTQYF. CDR3 in DNA: TGTGCCAGCAGGAGGACTAGCGGGGGACGCACAGATACGCAGTATTTT. Based on the CDR3 plus reference TRBV11-1 and TRBJ2-3, the full variable domain is EAEVAQSPRYKITEKSQAVAFWCDPISGHATLYWYRQILGQGPELLVQFQDESVVDDSQLPKDRFSAERLKGVDSTLKIQPAELGDSAMYLCASRRTSGGRTDTQYFGPGTRLTVL.

The table lists this clone with a count of one. This chain connects TRBV7-2 to TRBJ1-1; no clear D gene. CDR3 length equals 17 residues. V was cut by 3 bases and J by 0 bases, with 17 bases left in between. From germline, CDR1 is SGHTA and CDR2 FQGNSA. The CDR3, as DNA: TGTGCCAGCAGCTTCCCAGAGACGTTTGGTTTGAACACTGAAGCTTTCTTT. Translation: CASSFPETFGLNTEAFF.

This clone was seen a few times. The chain couples TRBV7-9 to TRBJ2-1; possible D gene TRBD1, 7 bases. The CDR3 covers 12 residues. V lost 5 bases and J 8 bases, leaving 10 bases between the germline ends. CDR1 is SEHNR and CDR2 is FQNEAQ in the germline V gene (reference sequence). DNA for the CDR3: TGTGCCAGCAGCATCAGGGGGGATGAGCAGTTCTTC. Protein product: CASSIRGDEQFF.

This clone was found a few times. V usage is TRBV2 and J usage is TRBJ2-5; D gene unclear. The CDR3 covers 11 residues. Trimming took off 8 bases at V and 5 bases at J, with 9 bases between the two ends. CDR1 and CDR2 from the germline V gene are SNHLY and FYNNEI. CDR3 nucleotides: TGTGCCAGCCGGGCCGCGGAGACCCAGTACTTC. Its translation: CASRAAETQYF.

The rearrangement joins TRBV30 to TRBJ2-7; D possibly corresponds to TRBD1 (5 bases). The length of the CDR3 is 13 residues. V lost 2 bases to trimming and J lost 2 bases, with 10 bases between them. Germline CDR1 reads GTSNPN; CDR2 reads SVGIG (reference sequence). The CDR3 region has the DNA TGTGCCTGGAGTATAGACAGTCCCTACGAGCAGTACTTC. Translated: CAWSIDSPYEQYF.

This clone showed up just a few times. The chain couples TRBV2 to TRBJ2-7, with D maybe TRBD2 (6 bases). In germline, CDR1 is SNHLY, CDR2 FYNNEI. CDR3 size: 16 residues. V was shortened by 2 bases and J by 3 bases, with 17 bases between the two germline ends. The CDR3 DNA is TGTGCCAGCAGTGAAACGGAGGGTGCGGGTTACTACGAGCAGTACTTC. Translated, it gives CASSETEGAGYYEQYF.